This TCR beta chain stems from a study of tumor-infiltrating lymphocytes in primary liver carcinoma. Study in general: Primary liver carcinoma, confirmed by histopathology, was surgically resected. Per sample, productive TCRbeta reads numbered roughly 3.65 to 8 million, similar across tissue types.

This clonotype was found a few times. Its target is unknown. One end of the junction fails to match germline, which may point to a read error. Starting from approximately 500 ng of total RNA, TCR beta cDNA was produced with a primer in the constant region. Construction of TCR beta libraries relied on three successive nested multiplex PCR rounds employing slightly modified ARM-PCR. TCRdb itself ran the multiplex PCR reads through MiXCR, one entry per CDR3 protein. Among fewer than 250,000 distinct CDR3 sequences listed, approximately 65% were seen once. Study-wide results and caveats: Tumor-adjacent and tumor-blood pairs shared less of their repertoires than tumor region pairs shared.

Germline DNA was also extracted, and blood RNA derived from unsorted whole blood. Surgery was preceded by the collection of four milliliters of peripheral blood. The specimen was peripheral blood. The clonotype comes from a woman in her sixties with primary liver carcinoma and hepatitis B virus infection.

CDR3 residues: CATSSRAGGFYEQYF. For the CDR3, the DNA is TGTGCCACCAGCTCCCGGGCAGGGGGCTTCTACGAGCAGTACTTC. The chain recombines TRBV5-4 with TRBJ2-7; 8 nucleotides match TRBD1. The CDR3 extends over 15 amino acids. Germline CDR1 and CDR2: SGHNT and YYREEE (reference sequence). Combining the CDR3 with reference TRBV5-4 and TRBJ2-7 gives the whole variable domain ETGVTQSPTHLIKTRGQQVTLRCSSQSGHNTVSWYQQALGQGPQFIFQYYREEENGRGNFPPRFSGLQFPNYSSELNVNALELDDSALYLCATSSRAGGFYEQYFGPGTRLTVT.